This T cell receptor (beta chain) was profiled in a study of shared clonotypes between healthy human individuals. Points from the study as a whole: All-four-donor shared clonotypes had higher generation probabilities than non-shared clonotypes did. For naive CD4 cells, 4% to 5% of clonotypes were shared across a few donors.

Germline V gene sequence: CDR1 MNHEY, CDR2 SMNVEV (reference sequence). V lost 3 bases and J lost 2, with 10 bases in between. This CDR3 comprises 14 residues. On this clone itself: Its specificity is unknown.

The assay was carried out at the deep level. In the authors' workflow: Filtering differed because ImmunoSEQ produced junction-only sequences that carried no quality scores. Assay used: immunoSEQ multiplex PCR; TCRdb lists only in-frame clones, some missing. That table supplies the V and J calls and clone size; D and trimming were determined from the DNA. Of hundreds of thousands of clones listed, 90% to 96% are singletons. V is TRBV27 and J is TRBJ2-5, with D perhaps TRBD1 or TRBD2 (5 bases each). The sequence was obtained from a woman younger than 45 in good health. The specimen sequenced was naive CD4+ T cells sorted from blood. Specified subset: CD45RA+ positively selected. The CDR3 DNA reads TGTGCCAGCAGTTTGGGACGGCTACAAGAGACCCAGTACTTC. This encodes CASSLGRLQETQYF.